This TCR beta chain comes out of a study of OX40 agonist ivuxolimab in advanced cancers. Study in general: The treatment was a fully human IgG2 OX40 agonist, ivuxolimab. Study findings and constraints: Clonal expansion among partial responders at 0.1-3.0 mg/kg ranked near the lowest. Nonresponders, in some cases, also had low normalized T-cell clonal expansion.

Some clones are missing from TCRdb's copy, which holds only in-frame ones; the method was immunoSEQ multiplex PCR. The data show tens of thousands of clones, about 88% seen once. V lost 0 bases and J 8 bases, leaving 9 bases between the germline ends. This CDR3 contains 13 residues. Germline CDR1 is SGHNT and CDR2 is YYREEE (reference sequence). Comment on this clone: No antigen is known for it.

The rearrangement joins TRBV5-4 to TRBJ2-1; D is uncertain. This sequence was found in an adult with an advanced solid tumor such as melanoma, head and neck, liver or kidney cancer. This specimen was CD4+ or CD8+ T cells sorted from blood, taken in a trial of the OX40 agonist ivuxolimab. Here the CDR3 DNA reads TGTGCCAGCAGCTTGGATCCCAGCGATGAGCAGTTCTTC. The encoded protein is CASSLDPSDEQFF.